This T cell receptor (beta chain) was sequenced during a study of beta chain features in type 1 diabetes. On the study more broadly: Similarity in age, gender and cell yields was seen between patients and healthy donors. Study results and caveats: Insertions at VDJ junctions were less frequent in type 1 diabetes patients. These patients also deleted more nucleotides at the same junctions. Moderate but significant shortening of TCRB CDR3s was recorded in all four CD4+ subsets from Type 1 diabetes patients. Naive, central memory and Treg TCRB repertoires seemed to resemble each other more closely in patients than they did in healthy donors. Although PCR might favor shorter templates, it would do so equally in patients and controls.

With regard to this clone: Antigen: not known.

The CDR3 extends over 18 amino acids. With 0 bases removed from V and 1 base from J, the gap between germline ends came to 19 bases. Per germline, CDR1 MDHEN and CDR2 SYDVKM. Since all of the isolated RNA was reverse transcribed, expressed TCRB transcripts were what got sequenced. Produced via immunoSEQ multiplex PCR; TCRdb's table is partial and in-frame only. The sample contains 30,000 or so clones, less than 75% of which appear only once. This chain links TRBV28 with TRBJ2-7; perhaps TRBD2 as D (6 bases). The sequencing input was Tregs from blood. The clonotype originates from a woman in her 30s with type 1 diabetes. CDR3 amino acids: CASSLWAAGTGRSYEQYF. CDR3 nucleotides: TGTGCCAGCAGTTTATGGGCAGCCGGCACCGGGAGATCCTACGAGCAGTACTTC.